This T cell receptor beta chain was captured by sequencing in a study of shared clonotypes between healthy human individuals. Looking at the study overall: Each donor had three CD4 naive, three CD4 memory, two CD8 naive and one CD8 memory plate. Study conclusions and caveats: Rarefaction indicated that sorted-subset sequencing remained incomplete although depth was large.

The sorted-subset replicate PCRs were given 150 to 200 ng DNA, which is some 29,000 T cell genomes. Sequencing used immunoSEQ multiplex PCR; TCRdb keeps in-frame clones, though not all of them. The sample holds some 1.5 million clones, 96% seen once. Donation came from healthy HIV-negative adults that had no recent acute infections or vaccinations. V trimming: 3 bases; J trimming: 3 bases; junction bases outside the gene matches: 11. CDR3 length equals 16 residues. Germline V gives CDR1 GTSNPN, CDR2 SVGIG (reference sequence). Worth noting for this clone: Antigen: not known.

The chain uses TRBV30 and TRBJ2-5, with 9 nucleotides matching TRBD1. This clonotype was sampled from a man aged 25 to 40 in good health. The source material was naive CD4+ T cells sorted from blood. As to subset: CD45RA+ positively selected. CDR3 sequence reads: CAWRFTGGRAEETQYF. The CDR3 region has the DNA TGTGCCTGGAGATTTACAGGGGGCAGGGCGGAAGAGACCCAGTACTTC.